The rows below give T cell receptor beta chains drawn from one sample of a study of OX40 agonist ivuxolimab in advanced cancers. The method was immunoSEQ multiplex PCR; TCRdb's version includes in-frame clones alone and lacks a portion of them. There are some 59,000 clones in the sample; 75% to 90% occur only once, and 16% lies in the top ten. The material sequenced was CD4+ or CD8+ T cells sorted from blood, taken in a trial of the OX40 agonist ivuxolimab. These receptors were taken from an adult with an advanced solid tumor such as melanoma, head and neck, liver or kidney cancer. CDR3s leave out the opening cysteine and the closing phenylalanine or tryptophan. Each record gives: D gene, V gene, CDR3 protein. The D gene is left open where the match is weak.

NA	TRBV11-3	ASSLFPGYTGELF
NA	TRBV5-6	ASSLLGPLGETQY
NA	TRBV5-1	ASSAVRGTEAF
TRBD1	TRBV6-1	ASTYQGALGYT
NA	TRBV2	ASSEAGARGDEQY
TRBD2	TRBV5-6	ASSWTSGLNEQF
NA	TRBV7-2	ASNLGGEQF
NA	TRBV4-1	ASSQDRGTF
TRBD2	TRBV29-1	SVEVLAGGVETQY
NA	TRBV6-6	ASSYPTGPPDYGYT
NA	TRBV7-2	ASSSGLYTGELF
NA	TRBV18	ASSPKAGSMGMTEAF
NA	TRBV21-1	ASSKSERCGDTQY
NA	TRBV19	ASSPKTTTVSYEQY